This T cell receptor (beta chain) emerged from a study of blood T cells in healthy people across ages (dated by TCRdb to 2014 to 2015). Broadly, across the study: In model experiments, template switching captured roughly one uniquely barcoded TCR beta cDNA molecule for every two T cells. Using deep sequencing normalized with unique cDNA molecular identifiers, the study measured how TCR beta repertoire diversity changes with age. Donors were grouped into four age groups: young (average 16 years), middle-aged (under 40), aged (around 60) and long-lived (around 82). For two donors (one aged 18 to 30 and one aged 80 or older), the study analyzed two additional independent replicas of 1 million unique cDNA reads from the same blood draw. Findings and caveats that apply to the study as a whole: Estimates of total diversity based on one million sequenced T cells were considered lower bounds and underestimates. Conclusive comparison of naive and antigen-experienced compartments was prevented by the profiling of bulk unsorted PBMCs. Compared with the aged group, the long-lived group had more naive CD4+ T cells, fewer expanded clones and increased TCR diversity, a pattern suggesting age selection. The percentage of naive T cells measured by flow cytometry correlated strongly with observed TCR beta diversity. Observed TCR beta diversity per million T cells fell roughly linearly with age, and a significant reduction was already apparent by age around 44. The CMV infection status of donors was not known, potentially confounding age-related changes in expanded clonotypes.

Systemically healthy Caucasian individuals from Russia, some 38 in total and aged about 6 to 95 years, were included as donors. Ten milliliters of peripheral blood were drawn from each donor into EDTA-treated Vacutainer tubes. Ficoll-Paque density-gradient centrifugation was used to isolate PBMCs, with at least 7 million per sample. Total RNA, at least 5.5 micrograms per sample, was extracted from PBMCs with Trizol reagent. The percentages of naive CD45RAhigh/CD27high T cells were determined by flow cytometry on a PBMC aliquot from every donor. Reading the germline V gene (reference sequence) gives CDR1 SEHNR and CDR2 FQNEAQ. Relative to germline, V is 4 bases shorter and J is 4 bases shorter, with 11 bases between their ends. From the cysteine up to the phenylalanine, the CDR3 has a length of 14 residues. Only the CDR3 part of the read is kept: 42 bases, read in frame from the first base. The library was built by means of 5' RACE. Sequencing used an Illumina HiSeq 2500. A second PCR of roughly 7 to 11 cycles was performed with a sample-barcoded 5' primer and a J-beta primer mix. A template-switch 5' adaptor carrying 12 random nucleotides introduced a unique molecular identifier onto each TCR beta cDNA molecule. At least 3 million CDR3-containing paired-end reads were obtained from each sample. First-strand cDNA was synthesized from all RNA with the Mint cDNA synthesis kit, primed by a TRBC-specific oligonucleotide. Following uracil-DNA glycosylase treatment, a first 18-cycle PCR with universal primers M1SS and BC2_uni_R was performed on all cDNA. Per the original workflow: Each sample was normalized by randomly selecting 1 million high-quality reads, each carrying a distinct molecular identifier. Instead of being binned into consensus sequences, reads with shared molecular identifiers were discarded. MiTCR, set to a Q25 quality threshold and the strictest error-elimination algorithm, was used for CDR3 identification, clonotype clustering and error correction. A nonparametric unseen species model using Euler transformation provided a lower-bound estimate of total TCR beta diversity. TCRdb ran its own pipeline on the public reads, namely fastp trimming at Q25 and MiXCR clone calling, and kept in-frame beta chains. Here each entry gathers all rows of one CDR3 protein and keeps the most common genes and DNA. TCRdb, not the authors, supplied the V and J calls. This sample has around 990,000 distinct CDR3 sequences in its table, and around 27% of those were observed once. The ten largest clones represent less than 0.85% of the sample.

Details on this clonotype: Its antigen is currently not known. No much larger clone exists at a distance of one base, and base qualities are not known.

The same sample was also used in a study of T cells of mothers and their children. Per the second study: The donors were nine systemically healthy Caucasian individuals, made up of three mothers and their six children. cDNA synthesis consumed the entire amount of extracted RNA, loaded at approximately 1.6 ug RNA in each 15 ul reaction. In the second PCR, the M1S primer introduced both the sample barcodes and 2-4 random nucleotides. More than 9.5 million TCR beta CDR3 reads were obtained from each mother, and about 3 million reads were obtained from each child. Thymic selection shapes the output of TCR recombination in a similar way in related and unrelated pairs, and inherited differences have a minor effect. Normalized repertoire overlap was always slightly but never significantly higher in related than unrelated mother-child pairs. No persistent microchimeric T cell clones were detected, at a sensitivity of roughly 93 clones per million clonotypes. To look for features that set related mother-child pairs apart from unrelated individuals, the researchers ran deep NGS to compare the TCR beta repertoires of mothers and children. The mean age was around 42 +/- 4 years for the mothers and around 10 +/- 4 years for the children. After adapters were ligated using NEBNext reagents, the libraries underwent 100+100 nt paired-end sequencing on an Illumina HiSeq 2000. To prevent cross-contamination, the mother and child libraries were prepared one month apart and sequenced in separate runs. For each donor, somewhere between about 500,000 and 2,000,000 distinct TCR beta clonotypes were identified. Naive TCR beta clonotypes were estimated from low-frequency clonotypes matched to each donor's FACS-determined naive share, without sorting.

In this chain, TRBV7-9 is recombined with TRBJ1-3, with no reliable assignment of the D segment. The receptor comes from a girl aged 2 to 10 in good health. The specimen was blood. The nucleotide sequence reads as follows: TGTGCCAGCAGCTCCGGGAAGCCCGGAAACACCATATATTTT. Protein translation: CASSSGKPGNTIYF.